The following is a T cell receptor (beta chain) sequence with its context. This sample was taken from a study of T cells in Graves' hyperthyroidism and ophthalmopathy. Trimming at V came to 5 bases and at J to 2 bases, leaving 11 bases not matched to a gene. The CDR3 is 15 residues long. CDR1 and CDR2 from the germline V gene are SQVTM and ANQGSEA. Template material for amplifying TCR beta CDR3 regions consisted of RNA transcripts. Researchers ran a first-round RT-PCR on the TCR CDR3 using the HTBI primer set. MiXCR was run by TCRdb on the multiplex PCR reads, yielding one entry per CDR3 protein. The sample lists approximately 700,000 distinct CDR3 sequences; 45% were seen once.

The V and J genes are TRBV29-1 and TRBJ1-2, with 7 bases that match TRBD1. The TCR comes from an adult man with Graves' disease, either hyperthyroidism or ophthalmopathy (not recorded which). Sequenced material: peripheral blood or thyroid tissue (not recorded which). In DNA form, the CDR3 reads TGCAGCGTTACCGGGACAGTGGCACCAAACTATGGCTACACCTTC. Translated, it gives CSVTGTVAPNYGYTF.